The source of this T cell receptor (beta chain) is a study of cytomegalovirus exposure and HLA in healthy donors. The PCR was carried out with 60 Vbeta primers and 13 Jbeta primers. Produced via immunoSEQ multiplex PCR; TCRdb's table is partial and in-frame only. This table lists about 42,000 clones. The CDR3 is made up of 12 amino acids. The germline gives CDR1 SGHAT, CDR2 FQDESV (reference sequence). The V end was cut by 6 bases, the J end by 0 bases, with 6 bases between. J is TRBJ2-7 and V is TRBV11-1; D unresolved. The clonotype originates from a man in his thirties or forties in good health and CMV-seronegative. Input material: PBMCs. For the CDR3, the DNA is TGTGCCAGCAGGGGCAACTCCTACGAGCAGTACTTC. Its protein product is CASRGNSYEQYF.